This T cell receptor beta chain emerged from a study of T cell changes during pregnancy in multiple sclerosis. Clones were read by immunoSEQ multiplex PCR, and TCRdb kept only the in-frame ones, dropping some. The data contain about 32,000 clones, about nine tenths of them singletons. The CDR3 length is 16 residues. Per germline, CDR1 MGHRA and CDR2 YSYEKL. V lost 0 bases and J lost 2, with 14 bases in between. Sample: CD8+ T cells from peripheral blood mononuclear cells, taken in the second trimester of pregnancy. The origin of this receptor is a female donor in good health, enrolled as a control in a pregnancy study. This sequence joins TRBV4-1 and TRBJ2-7; maybe TRBD2 (6 bases). CDR3 in amino acids: CASSQELGTLTYEQYF. As DNA, the CDR3 is TGCGCCAGCAGCCAAGAACTGGGGACTCTAACCTACGAGCAGTACTTC.